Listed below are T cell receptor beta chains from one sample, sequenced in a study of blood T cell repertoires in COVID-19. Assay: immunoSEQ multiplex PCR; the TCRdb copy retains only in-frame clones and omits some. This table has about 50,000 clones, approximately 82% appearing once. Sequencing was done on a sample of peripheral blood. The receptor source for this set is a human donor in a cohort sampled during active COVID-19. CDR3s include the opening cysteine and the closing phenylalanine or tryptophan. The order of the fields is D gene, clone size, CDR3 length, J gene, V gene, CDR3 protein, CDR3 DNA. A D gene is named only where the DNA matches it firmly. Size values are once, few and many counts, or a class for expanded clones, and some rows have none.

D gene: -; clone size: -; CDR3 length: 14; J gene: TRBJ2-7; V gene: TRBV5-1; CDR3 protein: CASSLVLSSYEQYF; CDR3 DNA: TGCGCCAGCAGCTTGGTACTCTCCTCCTACGAGCAGTACTTC
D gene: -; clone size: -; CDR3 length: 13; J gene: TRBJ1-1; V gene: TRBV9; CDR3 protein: CASSVSHGTEAFF; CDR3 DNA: TGTGCCAGCAGCGTATCCCACGGCACTGAAGCTTTCTTT
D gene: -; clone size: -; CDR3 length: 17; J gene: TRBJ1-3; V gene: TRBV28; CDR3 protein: CASISSAWYLPGNTIYF; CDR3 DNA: TGTGCCAGCATATCAAGCGCCTGGTATCTTCCTGGAAACACCATATATTTT
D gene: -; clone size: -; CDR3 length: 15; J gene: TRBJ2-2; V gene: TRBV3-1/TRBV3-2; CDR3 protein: CASSQDLELAGELFF; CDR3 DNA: TGTGCCAGCAGCCAAGATCTAGAATTGGCCGGGGAGCTGTTTTTT
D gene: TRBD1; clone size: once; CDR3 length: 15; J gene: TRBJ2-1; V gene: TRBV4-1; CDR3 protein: CASSQGDRGIYEQFF; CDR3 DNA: TGCGCCAGCAGCCAAGGTGACAGGGGAATCTATGAGCAGTTCTTC
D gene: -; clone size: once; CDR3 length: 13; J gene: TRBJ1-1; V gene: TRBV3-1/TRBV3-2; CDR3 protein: CASSQAGAKGAFF; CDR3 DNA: TGTGCCAGCAGCCAAGCAGGGGCCAAAGGGGCTTTCTTT
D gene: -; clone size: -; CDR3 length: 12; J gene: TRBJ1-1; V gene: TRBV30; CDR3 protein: CAWSLRDSSAFF; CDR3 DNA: TGTGCCTGGAGTCTCCGAGACAGTTCAGCTTTCTTT
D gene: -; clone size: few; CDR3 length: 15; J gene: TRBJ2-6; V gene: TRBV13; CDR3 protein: CASSLGVAGANVLTF; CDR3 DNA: TGTGCCAGCAGCTTAGGAGTGGCCGGGGCCAACGTCCTGACTTTC
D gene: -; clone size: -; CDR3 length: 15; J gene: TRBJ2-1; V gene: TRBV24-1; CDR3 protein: CATSDPPTRPNEQFF; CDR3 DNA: TGTGCCACCAGTGATCCGCCGACTAGACCCAATGAGCAGTTCTTC
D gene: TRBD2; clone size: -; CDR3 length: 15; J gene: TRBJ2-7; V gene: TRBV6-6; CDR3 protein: CASSPGTRNSYEQYF; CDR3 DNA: TGTGCCAGCAGCCCCGGGACTAGAAACTCCTACGAGCAGTACTTC
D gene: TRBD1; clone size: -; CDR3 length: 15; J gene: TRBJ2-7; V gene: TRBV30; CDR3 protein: CAWSRDRAEGNEQYF; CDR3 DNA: TGTGCCTGGAGTAGGGACAGGGCGGAAGGGAACGAGCAGTACTTC
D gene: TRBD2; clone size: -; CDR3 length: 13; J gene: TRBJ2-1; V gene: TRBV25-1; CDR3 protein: CASTGGAIGEQFF; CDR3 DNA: TGTGCCAGCACCGGGGGGGCGATTGGTGAGCAGTTCTTC
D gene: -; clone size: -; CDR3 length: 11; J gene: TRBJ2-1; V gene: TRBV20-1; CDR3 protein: CSANINNEQFF; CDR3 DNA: TGCAGTGCTAATATTAACAATGAGCAGTTCTTC
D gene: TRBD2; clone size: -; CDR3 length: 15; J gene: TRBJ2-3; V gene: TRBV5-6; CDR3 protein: CASSFSLADTDTQYF; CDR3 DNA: TGTGCCAGCAGCTTTTCTCTAGCGGACACAGATACGCAGTATTTT
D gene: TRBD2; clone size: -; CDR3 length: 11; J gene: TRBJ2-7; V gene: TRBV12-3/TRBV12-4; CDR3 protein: CASSLRGEQYF; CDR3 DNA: TGTGCCAGCAGTTTGCGGGGGGAGCAGTACTTC
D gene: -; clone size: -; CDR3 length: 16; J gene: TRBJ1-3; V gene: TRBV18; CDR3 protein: CASSPPGLHSGNTIYF; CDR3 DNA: TGTGCCAGCTCACCACCGGGACTACACTCTGGAAACACCATATATTTT
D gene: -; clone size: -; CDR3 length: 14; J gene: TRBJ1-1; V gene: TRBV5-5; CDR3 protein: CASSLTARGSEAFF; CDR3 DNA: TGTGCCAGCAGCTTGACCGCTCGAGGTTCTGAAGCTTTCTTT
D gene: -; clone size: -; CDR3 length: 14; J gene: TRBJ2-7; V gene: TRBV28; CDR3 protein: CASSNPPTVYEQYF; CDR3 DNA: TGTGCCAGCAGTAATCCCCCGACTGTATACGAGCAGTACTTC
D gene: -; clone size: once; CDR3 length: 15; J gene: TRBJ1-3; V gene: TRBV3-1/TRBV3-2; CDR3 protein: CASSQGGISGNTIYF; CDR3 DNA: TGTGCCAGCAGCCAAGGAGGGATCTCTGGAAACACCATATATTTT
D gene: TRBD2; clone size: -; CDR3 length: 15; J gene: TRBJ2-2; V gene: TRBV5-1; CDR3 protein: CASRGGLVNFGELFF; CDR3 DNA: TGCGCCAGCAGAGGAGGACTAGTGAACTTCGGGGAGCTGTTTTTT
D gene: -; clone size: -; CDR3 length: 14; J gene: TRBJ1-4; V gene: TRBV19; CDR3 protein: CASKRGAPGEKLFF; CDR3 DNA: TGTGCCAGTAAAAGGGGCGCTCCAGGGGAAAAACTGTTTTTT
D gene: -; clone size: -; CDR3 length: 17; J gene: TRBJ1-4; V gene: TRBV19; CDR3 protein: CASSSQGSVATNEKLFF; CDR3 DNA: TGTGCCAGTAGCTCCCAGGGGTCTGTTGCAACTAATGAAAAACTGTTTTTT
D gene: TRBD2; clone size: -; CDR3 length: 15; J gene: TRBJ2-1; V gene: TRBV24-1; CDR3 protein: CATSDGGTSGRRQFF; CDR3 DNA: TGTGCCACCAGTGATGGTGGGACTAGCGGGCGCCGGCAGTTCTTC
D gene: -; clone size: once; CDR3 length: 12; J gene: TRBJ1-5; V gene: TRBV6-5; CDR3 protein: CATWGDGQPQHF; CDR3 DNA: TGTGCCACCTGGGGGGATGGACAGCCCCAGCATTTT
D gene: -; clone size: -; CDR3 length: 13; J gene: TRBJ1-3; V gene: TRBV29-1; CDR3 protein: CSAKLNSGNTIYF; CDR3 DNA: TGCAGCGCTAAGCTGAACTCTGGAAACACCATATATTTT
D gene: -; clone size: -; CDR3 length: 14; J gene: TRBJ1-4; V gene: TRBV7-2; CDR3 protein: CASSLSGPREKLFF; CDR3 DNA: TGTGCCAGCAGCTTGTCAGGCCCGCGAGAAAAACTGTTTTTT
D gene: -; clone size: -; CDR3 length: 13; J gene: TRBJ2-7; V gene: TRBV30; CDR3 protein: CAWSGGAHHEQYF; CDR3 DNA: TGTGCCTGGAGTGGCGGGGCCCACCACGAGCAGTACTTC
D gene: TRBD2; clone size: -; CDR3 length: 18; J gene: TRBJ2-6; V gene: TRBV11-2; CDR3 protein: CASSSVKAGPAGANVLTF; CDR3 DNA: TGTGCCAGCAGCTCAGTAAAAGCGGGGCCGGCGGGGGCCAACGTCCTGACTTTC
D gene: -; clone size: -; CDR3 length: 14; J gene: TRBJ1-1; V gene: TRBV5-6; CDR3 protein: CASSHGVPPGRAFF; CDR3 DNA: TGTGCCAGCAGCCACGGAGTACCCCCCGGGAGAGCTTTCTTT
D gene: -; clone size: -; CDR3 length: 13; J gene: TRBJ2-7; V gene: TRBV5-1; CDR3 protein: CASSLTNSYEQYF; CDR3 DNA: TGCGCCAGCAGCCTCACCAACAGCTACGAGCAGTACTTC
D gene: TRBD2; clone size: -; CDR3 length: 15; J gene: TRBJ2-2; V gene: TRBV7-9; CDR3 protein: CASSLTGTSTGELFF; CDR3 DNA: TGTGCCAGCAGCTTAACCGGGACTAGCACCGGGGAGCTGTTTTTT
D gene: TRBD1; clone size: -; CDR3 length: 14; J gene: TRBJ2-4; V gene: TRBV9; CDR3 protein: CASSGTGGKNIQYF; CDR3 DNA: TGTGCCAGCAGCGGGACAGGGGGAAAAAACATTCAGTACTTC
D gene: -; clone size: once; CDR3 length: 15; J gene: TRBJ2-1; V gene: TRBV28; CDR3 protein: CASTPTKGGANEQFF; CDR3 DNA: TGTGCCAGCACCCCAACAAAAGGGGGGGCCAATGAGCAGTTCTTC
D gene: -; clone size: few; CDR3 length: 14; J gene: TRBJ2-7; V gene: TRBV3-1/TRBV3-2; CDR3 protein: CASSKSEGPYEQYF; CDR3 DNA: TGTGCCAGCAGCAAGAGCGAGGGTCCCTACGAGCAGTACTTC
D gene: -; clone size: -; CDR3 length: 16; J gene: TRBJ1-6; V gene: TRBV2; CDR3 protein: CASSGKTGGDHSPLHF; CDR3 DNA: TGTGCCAGCAGTGGGAAGACTGGAGGGGACCATTCACCCCTCCACTTT
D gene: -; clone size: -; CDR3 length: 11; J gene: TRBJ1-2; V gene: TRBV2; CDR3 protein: CASSQTTGYTF; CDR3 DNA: TGTGCCAGCAGCCAGACTACTGGCTACACCTTC
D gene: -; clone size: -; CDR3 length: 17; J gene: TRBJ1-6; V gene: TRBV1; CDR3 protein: CTSSQDGTGGFLSPLHF; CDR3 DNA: TGCACCAGCAGCCAAGATGGCACAGGGGGATTTCTTTCACCCCTCCACTTT
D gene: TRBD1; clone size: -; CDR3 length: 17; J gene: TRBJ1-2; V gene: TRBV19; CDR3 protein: CASSIWDSASGFKGYTF; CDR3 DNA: TGTGCCAGTAGTATTTGGGACAGTGCGTCTGGATTCAAGGGTTACACCTTC
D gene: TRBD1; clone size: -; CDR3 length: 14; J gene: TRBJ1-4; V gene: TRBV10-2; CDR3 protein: CASRRQGIGEKLFF; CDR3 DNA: TGCGCCAGCAGAAGACAGGGTATAGGGGAAAAACTGTTTTTT
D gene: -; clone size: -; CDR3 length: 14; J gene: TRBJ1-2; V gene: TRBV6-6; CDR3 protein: CASSRPSGYHGYTF; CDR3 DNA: TGTGCCAGCAGTCGCCCCTCAGGGTACCATGGCTACACCTTC
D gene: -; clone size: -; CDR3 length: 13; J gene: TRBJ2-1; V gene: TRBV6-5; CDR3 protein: CASKINIYNEQFF; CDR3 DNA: TGTGCCAGCAAGATAAACATATACAATGAGCAGTTCTTC
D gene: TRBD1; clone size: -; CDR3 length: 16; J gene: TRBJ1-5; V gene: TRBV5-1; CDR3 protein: CASSWGDRGRIQPQHF; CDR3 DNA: TGCGCCAGCAGCTGGGGGGACAGGGGCCGTATTCAGCCCCAGCATTTT
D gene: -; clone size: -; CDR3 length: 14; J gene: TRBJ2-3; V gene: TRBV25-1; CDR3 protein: CASSESRDRDTQYF; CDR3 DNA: TGTGCCAGCAGTGAGTCCCGGGATAGAGATACGCAGTATTTT
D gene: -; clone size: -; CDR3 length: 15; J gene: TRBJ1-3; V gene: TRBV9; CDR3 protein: CASRLGTHSGNTIYF; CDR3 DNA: TGTGCCAGCAGACTAGGGACTCACTCTGGAAACACCATATATTTT
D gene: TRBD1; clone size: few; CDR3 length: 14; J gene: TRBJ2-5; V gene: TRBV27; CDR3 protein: CASSLGTGPETQYF; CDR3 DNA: TGTGCCAGCAGTTTGGGGACAGGGCCGGAGACCCAGTACTTC
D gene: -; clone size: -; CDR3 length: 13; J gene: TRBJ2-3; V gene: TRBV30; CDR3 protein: CAWSVWLRDTQYF; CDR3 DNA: TGTGCCTGGAGTGTATGGTTGCGGGATACGCAGTATTTT
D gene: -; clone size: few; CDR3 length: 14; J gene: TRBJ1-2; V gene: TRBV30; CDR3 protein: CAWSRGLSKPGLAF; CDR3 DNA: TGTGCCTGGAGTCGGGGGTTGTCCAAACCGGGACTTGCTTTC